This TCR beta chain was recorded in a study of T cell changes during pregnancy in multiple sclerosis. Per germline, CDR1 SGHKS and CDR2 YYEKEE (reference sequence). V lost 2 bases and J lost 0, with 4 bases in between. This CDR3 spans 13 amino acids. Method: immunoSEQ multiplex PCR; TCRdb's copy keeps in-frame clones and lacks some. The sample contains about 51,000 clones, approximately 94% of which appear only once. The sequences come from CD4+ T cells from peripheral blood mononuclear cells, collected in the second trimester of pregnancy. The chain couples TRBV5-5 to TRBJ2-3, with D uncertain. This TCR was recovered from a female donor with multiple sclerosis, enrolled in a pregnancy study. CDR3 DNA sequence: TGTGCCAGCAGCTTACTTAGCACAGATACGCAGTATTTT. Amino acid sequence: CASSLLSTDTQYF.